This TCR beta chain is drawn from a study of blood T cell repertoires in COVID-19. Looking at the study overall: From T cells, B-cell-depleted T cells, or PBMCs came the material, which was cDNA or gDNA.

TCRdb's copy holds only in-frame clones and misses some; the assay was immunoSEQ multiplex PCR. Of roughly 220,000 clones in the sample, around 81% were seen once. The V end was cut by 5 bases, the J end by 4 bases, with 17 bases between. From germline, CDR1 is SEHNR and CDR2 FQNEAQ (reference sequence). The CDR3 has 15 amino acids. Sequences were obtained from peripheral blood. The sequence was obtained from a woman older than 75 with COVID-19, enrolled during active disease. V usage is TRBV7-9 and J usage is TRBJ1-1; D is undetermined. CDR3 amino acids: CASSPRPLGTTEAFF. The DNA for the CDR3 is TGTGCCAGCAGCCCGAGACCCCTAGGAACCACTGAAGCTTTCTTT.